These 32 T cell receptor beta chains share one sample of origin, sequenced in a study of breast tumors, draining lymph nodes, adjacent tissues. In TCRdb, the multiplex PCR reads were re-called with MiXCR into one record per CDR3 protein. This table has 150,000 to 250,000 distinct CDR3 sequences, roughly 31% appearing once. Axillary draining lymph nodes of breast cancer patients supplied the node samples. The source material was axillary lymph node tissue. Every receptor here comes from a female donor with breast cancer. Some clones in this sample may be carry-over from other donors' samples.

J is TRBJ2-1 and V is TRBV12-3 or TRBV12-4; TRBD2 matches 14 bases. With 9 bases clipped from V and 3 bases from J, the junction kept 16 bases outside the gene matches. The CDR3 extends over 19 amino acids. This CDR3 reads CASGFLGLAGGPHYNEQFF. The CDR3 nucleotides read TGTGCCAGTGGTTTCCTCGGACTAGCGGGGGGCCCTCACTACAATGAGCAGTTCTTC.

This clonotype has ten or more counts. The CDR3 here is CAWTSRTSPSYEQYF. The CDR3 DNA sequence: TGTGCCTGGACATCCCGGACTTCTCCCTCCTACGAGCAGTACTTC. The rearrangement links TRBV30 to TRBJ2-7, with D tentatively TRBD2 (5 bases). CDR1 GTSNPN and CDR2 SVGIG come from the germline V gene (reference sequence). This CDR3 is 15 amino acids long. The V end lost 4 bases, the J end lost 0 bases, and 16 bases lay between the germline ends.

Ten or more counts support this clonotype. V is TRBV20-1 and J is TRBJ1-2; no firm D call. CDR1 DFQATT and CDR2 SNEGSKA come from the germline V gene (reference sequence). V lost 3 bases and J 2 bases, leaving 10 bases between the germline ends. The CDR3 is made up of 13 amino acids. The CDR3 loop reads CSASGMGNYGYTF. DNA for the CDR3: TGCAGTGCTAGCGGAATGGGGAACTATGGCTACACCTTC.

A remark on this clonotype: This may come from a read error, since a much larger clone is one base off. This chain uses TRBV6-9 with TRBJ2-1, with D uncertain. Per the germline V gene, CDR1 is MNHGY and CDR2 is SVAAGI. This CDR3 is built from 13 residues. CDR3 bases: TGTGCCGGCAGCCGGCTAGACGATCGGGAGCAGTTCTTC. Its protein is CAGSRLDDREQFF.

This clonotype was observed many times. The J gene is TRBJ2-5, the V gene TRBV18; D unclear. V was clipped by 3 bases and J by 4 bases, with 15 bases between them. CDR3 size: 15 residues. Germline values: CDR1 KGHSH, CDR2 LQKENI. In nucleotides, the CDR3 is TGTGCCAGCTCACCTCAAACCCTAGGAAGAGAGACCCAGTACTTC. Amino acids: CASSPQTLGRETQYF.

This clonotype was seen many times. The chain combines TRBV20-1 with TRBJ2-2; 12 bases line up with TRBD2. The germline CDR1 and CDR2 sequences are DFQATT and SNEGSKA (reference sequence). The ends lost 0 bases at V and 4 bases at J; junction bases unmatched: 9. CDR3 size: 18 residues. CDR3 DNA sequence: TGCAGTGCTAGAGATCCTAGCGGGGGGGCCCTGGGCACCGGGGAGCTGTTTTTT. Encoded protein: CSARDPSGGALGTGELFF.

This clonotype came up many times. This chain uses TRBV7-9 with TRBJ1-4; D unresolved. The CDR3 covers 13 residues. CDR1 is SEHNR, CDR2 FQNEAQ, per germline (reference sequence). Trimming stripped 4 bases from V and 7 bases from J, with 10 bases between. The CDR3 DNA is TGTGCCAGCAGCTCCCGGCGGGGTGAAAAACTGTTTTTT. Translating gives CASSSRRGEKLFF.

This clonotype appeared a few times. This sequence joins TRBV7-8 and TRBJ1-1; possibly TRBD1 for D (6 bases). The V and J ends lost 0 bases and 4 bases respectively, with 12 bases between them. This CDR3 is 15 amino acids long. Germline CDR1 is SGHVS and CDR2 is FQNEAQ. The CDR3 sequence: CASSLAPRGGTEAFF. Here the CDR3 DNA reads TGTGCCAGCAGCTTAGCGCCCAGGGGTGGCACTGAAGCTTTCTTT. The full variable domain, completed using reference TRBV7-8 and TRBJ1-1, is GAGVSQSPRYKVAKRGQDVALRCDPISGHVSLFWYQQALGQGPEFLTYFQNEAQLDKSGLPSDRFFAERPEGSVSTLKIQRTQQEDSAVYLCASSLAPRGGTEAFFGQGTRLTVV.

The chain is built from TRBV4-2 and TRBJ1-5; D is ambiguous. The CDR3 loop spans 12 amino acids. Germline CDR1 and CDR2: LGHNA and YNFKEQ. V dropped 2 bases and J dropped 11 bases, with 10 bases sitting between them. The CDR3 loop is CASSQSGESQHF. CDR3 sequence (DNA): TGTGCCAGCAGCCAATCCGGTGAGTCCCAGCATTTT.

This clonotype was seen ten or more times. This chain connects TRBV6-5 to TRBJ2-7; no definite D call. The CDR3 contains 14 residues. CDR1 is MNHEY, CDR2 SVGAGI, per germline. V was pared by 5 bases and J by 1 base, with 12 bases between. In DNA, the CDR3 is TGTGCCAGCAGTGGGATGACGACTTCCTACGAGCAGTACTTC. It encodes CASSGMTTSYEQYF.

A note on this clonotype: A read error is possible here, since a much larger clone lies one base away. The rearrangement uses TRBV20-1 and TRBJ2-5; a possible D gene is TRBD2 (6 bases). Germline loops: CDR1 DFQATT, CDR2 SNEGSKA (reference sequence). The V end lost 0 bases, the J end lost 4 bases, and 15 bases lay between the germline ends. The CDR3 spans 15 residues. The CDR3 nucleotides read TGCAGTGCTAGAGATCCGGGCGGGATGGGAGAGACCCAGTACTTC. The encoded protein is CSARDPGGMGETQYF.

This clonotype was recorded at least ten times. V is TRBV18 and J is TRBJ1-6; 7 bases agree with TRBD1. Germline trimming cut 8 bases from V and 8 bases from J; bases unmatched to any gene: 6. This CDR3 is built from 13 residues. The V gene's germline CDR1 is KGHSH and CDR2 LQKENI. As DNA, the CDR3 is TGTGCCAGCCAAGACAGGGAGGATTCACCCCTCCACTTT. It translates to CASQDREDSPLHF.

This clonotype has at least ten counts. This chain connects TRBV19 to TRBJ2-7; 10 bases line up with TRBD2. The CDR3 sequence is 15 residues long. Per germline, CDR1 LNHDA and CDR2 SQIVND (reference sequence). Trimming cost V 3 bases and J 0 bases; bases outside gene matches: 2. CDR3 residues: CASSMSSGSSYEQYF. CDR3 nucleotides: TGTGCCAGTAGTATGTCTAGCGGGAGCTCCTACGAGCAGTACTTC.

In this sample, this clonotype turned up many times. The chain joins TRBV12-3 or TRBV12-4 to TRBJ2-7; possible D gene TRBD2, 6 bases. The germline V and J ends were trimmed by 0 bases and 0 bases, with 15 bases remaining between them. CDR3 length equals 17 residues. The CDR3 spells CASSLARLAPSSYEQYF. In DNA, the CDR3 is TGTGCCAGCAGTTTAGCCCGGCTAGCGCCGAGCTCCTACGAGCAGTACTTC.

In its sample, this clonotype was seen many times. The chain carries TRBV27 and TRBJ1-2; 11 bases fit TRBD1. This CDR3 has 16 amino acids. CDR1 is MNHEY, CDR2 SMNVEV, per germline (reference sequence). V lost 5 bases and J lost 3; bases outside the gene matches: 8. CDR3 protein: CASSLQGQGDYYGYTF. The CDR3 coding sequence is TGTGCCAGCAGTCTACAGGGACAGGGGGACTACTATGGCTACACCTTC.

This clonotype was seen many times. The chain uses TRBV25-1 and TRBJ2-4; 8 bases fit TRBD1. Germline CDR1 is MGHDK and CDR2 is SYGVNS. There are 15 residues in the CDR3. The trim removed 8 bases at V and 1 base at J, leaving 7 bases unmatched. For the CDR3, the DNA is TGTGCCAGCCGACAGGGGCCCTTTGCCAAAAACATTCAGTACTTC. It codes for CASRQGPFAKNIQYF.

This clonotype was detected many times. The rearrangement links TRBV7-2 to TRBJ1-2, with unresolved D. Germline assignment: CDR1 SGHTA and CDR2 FQGNSA. This CDR3 is 15 amino acids long. Between the trimmed V and J ends, which lost 2 bases and 8 bases, there was a span of 18 bases. This chain's CDR3 is CASSLYAGIERGYTF. The CDR3 nucleotides are TGTGCCAGCAGCTTATATGCAGGAATAGAACGAGGCTACACCTTC.

For this clonotype: A much larger clone is a single base away; this may be a read error. The V and J genes are TRBV20-1 and TRBJ1-2, with D unresolved. Germline loops: CDR1 DFQATT, CDR2 SNEGSKA (reference sequence). The CDR3 covers 12 residues. The CDR3, as DNA: TGCAGTGCCTCTTCGAGGGTCTATGGCTCCACCTTC. This codes for CSASSRVYGSTF.

Comments on this clonotype: In this CDR3 the conserved last residue, phenylalanine or tryptophan, is missing, so a read error is likely. The limits of the CDR3 on the DNA are not certain, so only TCRdb's listed CDR3 is given. The chain carries TRBV6-5 and TRBJ1-2; the table's D call, TRBD1, was not checked against the DNA. The CDR3 is 8 residues long, ends included. Per germline, CDR1 MNHEY and CDR2 SVGAGI. The CDR3 protein is CASSYSRT.

This clonotype was found many times. The chain carries TRBV29-1 and TRBJ2-2; the D gene is possibly TRBD1 (5 bases). In germline, CDR1 is SQVTM, CDR2 ANQGSEA. Trimming shortened V by 4 bases and J by 2 bases, and 17 bases separated the two germline ends. The CDR3 contains 16 residues. The CDR3 here is CSVVPLGQENTGELFF. CDR3 DNA sequence: TGCAGCGTTGTGCCCCTGGGGCAGGAAAACACCGGGGAGCTGTTTTTT.

As for this clonotype: Since a much larger clone is just one base distant, this may be a read error. The V call is TRBV20-1, the J call TRBJ2-3, with 8 bases identical to TRBD2. Unmatched junction bases numbered 9, after V lost 1 base and J lost 6 bases. CDR1 is DFQATT and CDR2 is SNEGSKA in the germline V gene (reference sequence). There are 15 residues in the CDR3. The CDR3 here is CSARGGGGQVDTQYF. CDR3 coding DNA: TGCAGTGCTAGAGGTGGCGGGGGGCAGGTTGATACGCAGTATTTT.

This clonotype came up many times. The chain combines TRBV3-1 with TRBJ2-3; D is unclear. CDR1 and CDR2 (germline): LGHDT, YNNKEL (reference sequence). The ends were cut back, 1 base at V and 5 bases at J, with 7 bases in the middle. The length of the CDR3 is 13 residues. The CDR3 coding sequence is TGTGCCAGCAGCCAAGGGTTCCAAGATACGCAGTATTTT. Its protein product is CASSQGFQDTQYF.

This clonotype was seen ten or more times. V usage is TRBV30 and J usage is TRBJ1-5; D gene ambiguous. Germline V gene sequence: CDR1 GTSNPN, CDR2 SVGIG (reference sequence). The CDR3 length is 13 residues. V was cut by 2 bases and J by 3 bases, with 8 bases left in between. The CDR3 spells CAWSTEPNQPQHF. DNA for the CDR3: TGTGCCTGGAGTACAGAGCCCAATCAGCCCCAGCATTTT.

Note on this clonotype: The DNA is omitted, as the CDR3 cannot be located on it reliably, and the CDR3 follows TCRdb's listing. The rearrangement joins TRBV7-9 to TRBJ2-7; the table's D call, TRBD2, was not checked against the DNA. The CDR3 is made up of 20 amino acids, end residues included. Germline values: CDR1 SEHNR, CDR2 FQNEAQ (reference sequence). The CDR3: CASSFYICSARESGLDEQYF.

The gene calls are TRBV20-1 and TRBJ1-2; 11 nucleotides agree with TRBD1. Germline-derived CDR1 and CDR2 are DFQATT and SNEGSKA (reference sequence). The CDR3 extends over 13 amino acids. The V and J ends lost 2 bases and 8 bases, in that order; junction bases with no gene match: 4. The CDR3 loop is CSARFGQGAGYTF. CDR3 nucleotides: TGCAGTGCTAGATTCGGACAGGGGGCAGGCTACACCTTC.

This clonotype was picked up many times. The gene calls are TRBV13 and TRBJ2-1; the match to TRBD2 covers 13 bases. The trim removed 6 bases at V and 10 bases at J, leaving 9 bases unmatched. The CDR3 is 15 residues long. Germline CDR1 PRHDT, CDR2 FYEKMQ (reference sequence). CDR3 in amino acids: CASRRTSGRQREQFF. The CDR3, as DNA: TGTGCCAGCAGGAGGACTAGCGGGAGACAGCGGGAGCAGTTCTTC.

This clonotype was detected a few times. This may arise from a read error, as a much more abundant clone is one base away. This chain links TRBV6-5 with TRBJ1-4, with D uncertain. Germline-derived CDR1 and CDR2 are MNHEY and SVGAGI. There are 15 residues in the CDR3. Trimming removed 7 bases from V and 6 bases from J, with 18 bases in between. CDR3: CASTPSKRVYEKLFF. CDR3 DNA: TGTGCCAGCACTCCTTCGAAAAGGGTGTATGAAAAACTGTTTTTT.

The gene calls are TRBV29-1 and TRBJ1-2; 7 nucleotides line up with TRBD1. Germline CDR1 reads SQVTM; CDR2 reads ANQGSEA. The V and J ends lost 8 bases and 8 bases, in that order; junction bases with no gene match: 8. The CDR3 contains 11 residues. The CDR3 loop is CSLTGALGYTF. The CDR3 nucleotides read TGCAGCTTAACAGGGGCGCTAGGCTACACCTTC.

This clonotype was seen repeatedly, ten times or more. CDR3 sequence: CASKDLSGDYNEQFF. The CDR3 nucleotides read TGCGCCAGCAAGGATTTAAGCGGGGACTACAATGAGCAGTTCTTC. This chain uses TRBV5-1 with TRBJ2-1; 7 bases are a match to TRBD2. The CDR3 contains 15 residues. Trimming took 6 bases from V and 3 from J; bases not matched to a gene: 9. Germline V gene sequence: CDR1 SGHRS, CDR2 YFSETQ.

As for this clonotype: This may come from a read error, since a much larger clone is one base off. This chain's CDR3 is CSAYGQGLLTEQFF. The CDR3 DNA reads TGCAGTGCCTATGGACAGGGGCTGTTGACTGAGCAGTTCTTC. The genes are TRBV20-1 and TRBJ2-1, with 9 bases fitting TRBD1. CDR1 DFQATT and CDR2 SNEGSKA come from the germline V gene (reference sequence). CDR3 length equals 14 residues. The V and J ends lost 6 bases and 9 bases, in that order; junction bases with no gene match: 12.

V gene TRBV28 combines with J gene TRBJ2-3, with 10 positions matching TRBD1. In germline, CDR1 is MDHEN, CDR2 SYDVKM. The CDR3 runs to 17 residues. With V trimmed by 6 bases and J by 3 bases, 12 bases remained unmatched. CDR3 DNA sequence: TGTGCCAGCAGCTATTCACTCGGGACAGGGGATACAGATACGCAGTATTTT. It specifies CASSYSLGTGDTDTQYF.

The gene calls are TRBV19 and TRBJ1-2; D call uncertain. Trimming removed 4 bases at V and 7 bases at J, with 22 bases between. The CDR3 has 16 amino acids. Germline V lookup: CDR1 LNHDA, CDR2 SQIVND (reference sequence). CDR3 coding DNA: TGTGCCAGTAGTACAGATAGTCGGCAGCGCGGCAGTGGCTACACCTTC. Residues: CASSTDSRQRGSGYTF.